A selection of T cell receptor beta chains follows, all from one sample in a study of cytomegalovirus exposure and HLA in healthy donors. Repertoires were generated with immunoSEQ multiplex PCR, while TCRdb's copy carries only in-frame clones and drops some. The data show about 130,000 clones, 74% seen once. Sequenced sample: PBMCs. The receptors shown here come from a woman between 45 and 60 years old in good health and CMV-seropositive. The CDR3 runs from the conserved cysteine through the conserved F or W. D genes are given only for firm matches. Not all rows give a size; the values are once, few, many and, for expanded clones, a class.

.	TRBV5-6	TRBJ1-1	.	TGTGCCAGCAGCCCGACAGGCCTGAACACTGAAGCTTTCTTT	CASSPTGLNTEAFF
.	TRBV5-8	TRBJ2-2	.	TGTGCCAGCAGCCTTGATCCTAACAGGGATCTGTTTTTT	CASSLDPNRDLFF
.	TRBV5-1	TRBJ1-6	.	TGCGCCAGCAGCCTAACAGACGGCCGGGGGTCACCCCTCCACTTT	CASSLTDGRGSPLHF
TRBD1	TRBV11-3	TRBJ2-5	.	TGTGCCTCCACAGACAGGGTCAAAGAGACCCAGTACTTC	CASTDRVKETQYF
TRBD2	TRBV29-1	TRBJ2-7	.	TGCAGCGTTTCGGGGAGGGACTCCTACGAGCAGTACTTC	CSVSGRDSYEQYF
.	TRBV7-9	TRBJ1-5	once	TGTGCCAGCAGCTTCCAGGGGAACAGCAATCAGCCCCAGCATTTT	CASSFQGNSNQPQHF
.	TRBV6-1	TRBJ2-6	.	TGTGCCAGCAGTTTCAGGGTCGCTGGGGCCAACGTCCTGACTTTC	CASSFRVAGANVLTF
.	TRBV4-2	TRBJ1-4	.	TGTGCCAGCAGCCAAGCGGGGGAGGGCCTTAATGAAAAACTGTTTTTT	CASSQAGEGLNEKLFF
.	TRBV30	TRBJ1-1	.	TGTGCCTGGGCCCTTGGACAGCTGAACACTGAAGCTTTCTTT	CAWALGQLNTEAFF
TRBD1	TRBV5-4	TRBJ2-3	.	TGTGCCAGCAGCTTCCCGGACAGGGGCACAGATACGCAGTATTTT	CASSFPDRGTDTQYF
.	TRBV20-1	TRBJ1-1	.	TGCAGTGCTATCAGGGGAACTGAAGCTTTCTTT	CSAIRGTEAFF
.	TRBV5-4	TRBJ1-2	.	TGTGCCAGCAGCCCCTGGACAGCCAACTATGGCTACACCTTC	CASSPWTANYGYTF
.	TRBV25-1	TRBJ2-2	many	TGTGCCAGCAGTGAACCCAGGGACACCGGGGAGCTGTTTTTT	CASSEPRDTGELFF
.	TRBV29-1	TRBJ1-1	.	TGCAGCGTTGGGGGGACCGGGGGTATGAACACTGAAGCTTTCTTT	CSVGGTGGMNTEAFF
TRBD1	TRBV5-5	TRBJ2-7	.	TGTGCCAGCAGCTTGGCCTGGCAGGGGGCTACCTACGAGCAGTACTTC	CASSLAWQGATYEQYF
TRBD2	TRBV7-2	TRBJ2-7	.	TGTGCCAGCAGCTTAGACCCTGCGGGGGTCTACGAGCAGTACTTC	CASSLDPAGVYEQYF
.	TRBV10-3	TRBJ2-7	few	TGTGCCATCAGTGGACAACAGGGCCAAAATTACGAGCAGTACTTC	CAISGQQGQNYEQYF
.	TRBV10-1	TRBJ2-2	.	TGCGCCAGCAGTGACAGCGATCAAGGGGAGCTGTTTTTT	CASSDSDQGELFF
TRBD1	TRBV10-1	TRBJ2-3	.	TGCGCCAGCAGCCTTGAGGGGGCCACAGATACGCAGTATTTT	CASSLEGATDTQYF
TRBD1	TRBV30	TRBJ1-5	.	TGTGCCTGGAGTTCCTCCTCGACAGGGCAACAGCCCCAGCATTTT	CAWSSSSTGQQPQHF
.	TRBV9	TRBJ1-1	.	TGTGCCAGCAGCGTAGCAGAGGGTCGTGACACTGAAGCTTTCTTT	CASSVAEGRDTEAFF
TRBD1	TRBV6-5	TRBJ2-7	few	TGTGCCAGCAGTTACATTGGGACAGGGGGCTACGAGCAGTACTTC	CASSYIGTGGYEQYF
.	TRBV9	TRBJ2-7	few	TGTGCCAGCAGCGTAGGCGGGACAGCCTACGAGCAGTACTTC	CASSVGGTAYEQYF
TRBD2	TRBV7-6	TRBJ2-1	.	TGTGCCAGCAGCTTAGCGCCGGGCGGGGGGGATATTGAGCAGTTCTTC	CASSLAPGGGDIEQFF
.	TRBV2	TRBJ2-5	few	TGTGCCAGCAGTTACCCCGGTAGAGGCGTGGGGACCCAGTACTTC	CASSYPGRGVGTQYF
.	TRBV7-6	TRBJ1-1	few	TGTGCCAGCAGCTACAGGGACACTGAAGCTTTCTTT	CASSYRDTEAFF
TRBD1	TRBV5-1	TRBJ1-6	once	TGCGCCAGCAGCTTGGAGGGACAGGGTTTCTCACCCCTCCACTTT	CASSLEGQGFSPLHF
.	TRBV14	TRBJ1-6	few	TGTGCCAGCAGCCTCAGGACAGTTGGTTCACCCCTCCACTTT	CASSLRTVGSPLHF
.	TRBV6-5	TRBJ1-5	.	TGTGCCAGCAGTCTCTCTAGGGGTAATCAGCCCCAGCATTTT	CASSLSRGNQPQHF
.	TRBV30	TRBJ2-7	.	TGTGCCGTATCCGGGGGTCTCTACGAGCAGTACTTC	CAVSGGLYEQYF
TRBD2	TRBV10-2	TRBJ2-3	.	TGCGCCAGCACTGAACCGGGAGGCCTTAGCACAGATACGCAGTATTTT	CASTEPGGLSTDTQYF
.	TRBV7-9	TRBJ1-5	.	TGTGCCAGCAGCTGGGACATGAATCAGCCCCAGCATTTT	CASSWDMNQPQHF
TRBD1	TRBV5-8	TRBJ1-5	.	TGTGCCAGCAGCTTTGGACAGGTCATCAATCAGCCCCAGCATTTT	CASSFGQVINQPQHF
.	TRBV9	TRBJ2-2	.	TGTGCCAGCAGCGTGGGGGGCACCGGGGAGCTGTTTTTT	CASSVGGTGELFF
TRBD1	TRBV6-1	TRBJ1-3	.	TGTGCCAGCAGTGAAGCCCTTACAGGGGGCGTGGACACCATATATTTT	CASSEALTGGVDTIYF
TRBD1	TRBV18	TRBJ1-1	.	TGTGCCAGCTCACCAGCCGGGACAGAAACTGAAGCTTTCTTT	CASSPAGTETEAFF
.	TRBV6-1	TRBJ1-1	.	TGTGCCAGCAGTGTAGGGGCGGACACTGAAGCTTTCTTT	CASSVGADTEAFF
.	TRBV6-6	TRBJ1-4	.	TGTGCCGTGGGGGGGAGTGAAAAACTGTTTTTT	CAVGGSEKLFF
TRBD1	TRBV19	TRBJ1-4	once	TGTGCCAGTAGTACAGGAACAGGGGCAACTAATGAAAAACTGTTTTTT	CASSTGTGATNEKLFF
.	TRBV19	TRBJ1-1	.	TGTGCCAGTAGTATAGAAGCAGGGATCGGAGCTTTCTTT	CASSIEAGIGAFF
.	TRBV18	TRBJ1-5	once	TGTGCCAGCTCACCCGGTGCGAATCAGCCCCAGCATTTT	CASSPGANQPQHF
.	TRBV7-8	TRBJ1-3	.	TGTGCCAGCAGCCGACAACAGGGAAGAAACACCATATATTTT	CASSRQQGRNTIYF
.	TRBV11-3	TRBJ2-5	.	TGTGCCAGCGGCGGGACAGTCAACACTCAAGAGACCCAGTACTTC	CASGGTVNTQETQYF
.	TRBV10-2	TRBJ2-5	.	TGCGCCAGCAGTGAGGACGGGGAAGAGACCCAGTACTTC	CASSEDGEETQYF
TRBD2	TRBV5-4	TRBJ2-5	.	TGTGCCAGCAGCCCGGAGGGACTAGGGCAAGAGACCCAGTACTTC	CASSPEGLGQETQYF
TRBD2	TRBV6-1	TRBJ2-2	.	TGTGCCAGCAGCGGACTAGCGAGCACCGGGGAGCTGTTTTTT	CASSGLASTGELFF
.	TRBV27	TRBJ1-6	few	TGTGCCAGCAGTTTATTACTTTTTTCACCCCTCCACTTT	CASSLLLFSPLHF
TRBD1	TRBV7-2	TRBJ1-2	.	TGTGCCAGCAGCGTAAACAGGGGGCATGGCGGTGGCTACACCTTC	CASSVNRGHGGGYTF
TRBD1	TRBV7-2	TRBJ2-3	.	TGTGCCAGCAGATTGACAGGGGATACGCAGTATTTT	CASRLTGDTQYF
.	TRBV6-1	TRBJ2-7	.	TGTGCCAGCGAAGGGGCAAGCAACTTACGGGAGCAGTACTTC	CASEGASNLREQYF
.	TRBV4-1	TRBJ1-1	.	TGCGCCAGCAGCCAAGTAGTCCCCACTGAAGCTTTCTTT	CASSQVVPTEAFF
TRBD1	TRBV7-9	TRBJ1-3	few	TGTGCCAGCAGCTTAGCCGACGGACAGGCCTCCGGAAACACCATATATTTT	CASSLADGQASGNTIYF
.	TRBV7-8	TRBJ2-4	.	TGTGCCAGCAGCTTCTCAAGAGAAAACATTCAGTACTTC	CASSFSRENIQYF